This T cell receptor beta chain was found in a study of shared clonotypes between healthy human individuals. This clone was seen a handful of times. Donors had no recently reported acute infections or vaccinations and were HIV-negative. Investigators divided CD4+ cells into CD45RA+ naive and CD45RA-negative memory subsets. The CDR3 spans 17 residues. In germline, CDR1 is SGHRS, CDR2 YFSETQ. V dropped 2 bases and J dropped 7; count of bases not matched to a gene: 13. The authors split each subset's genomic DNA evenly across several immunoSEQ plates. This table comes from immunoSEQ multiplex PCR, and its TCRdb copy is limited to in-frame clones, with some not included. The repertoire includes about 1 million clones, approximately 68% of them detected once, and about 1.5% sits in the top ten.

The clonotype originates from a young man in good health. Sequenced material: memory CD4+ T cells sorted from blood. Subset: CD45RA-negative fraction. This rearrangement joins TRBV5-1 to TRBJ2-1; 9 bases align to TRBD2. The chain's CDR3 is CASSFNIAGGPGNEQFF. The CDR3, as DNA: TGCGCCAGCAGCTTCAATATTGCGGGAGGGCCAGGGAATGAGCAGTTCTTC.